This T cell receptor (beta chain) stems from a study of cytomegalovirus exposure and HLA in healthy donors. Findings of the study overall: Later analysis demonstrated an association between a missense DCLRE1C variant and TCR beta V- and J-gene trimming.

The primer mix had 60 Vbeta and 13 Jbeta primers. Sequencing was performed with immunoSEQ multiplex PCR; in TCRdb, only in-frame clones are kept and a portion is missing. Among about 130,000 clones listed, roughly 70% were seen once. The CDR3 totals 15 residues. Germline V lookup: CDR1 SGDLS, CDR2 YYNGEE. Between the trimmed V and J ends, which lost 7 bases and 2 bases, there was a span of 16 bases. Comment on this clone: Its antigen remains unidentified.

The TCR sequence derives from a human donor in good health. Sequenced sample: PBMCs. The V gene is TRBV9, the J gene TRBJ1-5; D may be TRBD1 (6 bases). The CDR3: CASSAQGSGNQPQHF. The DNA of the CDR3 is TGTGCCAGCTCGGCGCAGGGGAGCGGCAATCAGCCCCAGCATTTT.